Described below is a single TCR beta chain sequence and its context. The data derive from a study of cytomegalovirus exposure and HLA in healthy donors. V shed 10 bases and J shed 3 bases, with 16 bases lying between them. CDR3 length: 14 residues. Germline lookup yields CDR1 SGHNT and CDR2 YYREEE (reference sequence). Repertoires were generated with immunoSEQ multiplex PCR, while TCRdb's copy carries only in-frame clones and drops some. Of under 75,000 clones listed, around four fifths were seen once; the top ten hold 2.5% to 3%. This rearrangement joins TRBV5-4 to TRBJ2-2, with D tentatively TRBD2 (6 bases). The specimen sequenced was PBMCs. The sequence came from a man aged 30 to 39 in good health and CMV-seronegative. The DNA of the CDR3 is TGTGCCGGGACTCGGGGTACCGACACCGGGGAGCTGTTTTTT. This codes for CAGTRGTDTGELFF.